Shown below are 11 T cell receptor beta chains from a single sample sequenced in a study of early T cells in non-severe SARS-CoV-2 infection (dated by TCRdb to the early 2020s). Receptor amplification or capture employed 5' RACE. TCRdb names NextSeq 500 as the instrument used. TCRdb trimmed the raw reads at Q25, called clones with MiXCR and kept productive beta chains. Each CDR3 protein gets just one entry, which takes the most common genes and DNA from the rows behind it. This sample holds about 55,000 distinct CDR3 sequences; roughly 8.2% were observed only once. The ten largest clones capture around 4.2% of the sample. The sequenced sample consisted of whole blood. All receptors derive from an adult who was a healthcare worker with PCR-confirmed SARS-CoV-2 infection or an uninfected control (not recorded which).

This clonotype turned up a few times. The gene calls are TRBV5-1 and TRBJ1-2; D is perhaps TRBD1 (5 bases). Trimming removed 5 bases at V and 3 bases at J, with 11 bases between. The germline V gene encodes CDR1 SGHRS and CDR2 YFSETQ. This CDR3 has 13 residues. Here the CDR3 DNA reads TGCGCCAGCAGTGTTGGAGGGGACTATGGCTACACCTTC. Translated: CASSVGGDYGYTF.

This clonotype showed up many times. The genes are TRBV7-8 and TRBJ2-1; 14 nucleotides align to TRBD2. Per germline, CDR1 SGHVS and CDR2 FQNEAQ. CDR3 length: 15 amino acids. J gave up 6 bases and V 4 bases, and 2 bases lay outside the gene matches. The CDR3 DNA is TGTGCCAGCAGCTCCGGACTAGCGGGAGGCAATGAGCAGTTCTTC. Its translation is CASSSGLAGGNEQFF.

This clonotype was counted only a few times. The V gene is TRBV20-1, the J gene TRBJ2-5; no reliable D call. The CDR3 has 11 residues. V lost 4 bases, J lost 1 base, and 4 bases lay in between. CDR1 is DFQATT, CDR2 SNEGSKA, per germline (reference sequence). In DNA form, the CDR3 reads TGCAGTGCTAAGGTCCAAGAGACCCAGTACTTC. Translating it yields CSAKVQETQYF.

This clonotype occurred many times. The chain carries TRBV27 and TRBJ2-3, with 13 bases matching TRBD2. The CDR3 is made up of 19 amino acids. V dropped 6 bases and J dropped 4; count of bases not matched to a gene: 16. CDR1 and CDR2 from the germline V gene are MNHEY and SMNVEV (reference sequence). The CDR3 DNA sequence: TGTGCCAGCAGCTTAAGCTCTACTAGCGGGGGGGGATTGTCAGATACGCAGTATTTT. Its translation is CASSLSSTSGGGLSDTQYF.

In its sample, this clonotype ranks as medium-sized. The CDR3 spells CASSPGNSWNEQFF. In DNA, the CDR3 is TGTGCCAGCAGCCCAGGGAACAGCTGGAATGAGCAGTTCTTC. V usage is TRBV7-9 and J usage is TRBJ2-1, with D possibly being TRBD1 (5 bases). Germline CDR1 is SEHNR and CDR2 is FQNEAQ (reference sequence). The V end lost 5 bases, the J end lost 7 bases, and 15 bases lay between the germline ends. This CDR3 spans 14 amino acids.

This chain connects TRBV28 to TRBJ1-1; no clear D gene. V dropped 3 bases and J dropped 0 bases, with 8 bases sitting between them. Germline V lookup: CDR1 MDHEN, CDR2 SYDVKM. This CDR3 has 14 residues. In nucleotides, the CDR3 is TGTGCCAGCAGTTTCGACAAATTGAACACTGAAGCTTTCTTT. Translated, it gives CASSFDKLNTEAFF.

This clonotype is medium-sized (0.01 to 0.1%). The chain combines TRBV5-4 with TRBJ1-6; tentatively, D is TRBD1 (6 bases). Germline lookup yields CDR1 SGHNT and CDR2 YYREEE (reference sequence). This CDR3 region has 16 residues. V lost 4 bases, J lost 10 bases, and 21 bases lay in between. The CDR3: CASSQREQGGKSPLHF. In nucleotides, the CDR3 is TGTGCCAGCAGCCAACGTGAACAGGGAGGGAAATCACCCCTCCACTTT.

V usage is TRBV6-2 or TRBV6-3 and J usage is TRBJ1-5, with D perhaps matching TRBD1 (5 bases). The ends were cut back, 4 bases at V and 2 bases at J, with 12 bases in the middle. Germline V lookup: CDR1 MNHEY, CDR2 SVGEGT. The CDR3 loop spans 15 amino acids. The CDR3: CASSSLGGGNQPQHF. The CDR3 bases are TGTGCCAGCAGTTCACTGGGAGGGGGCAATCAGCCCCAGCATTTT.

This CDR3 reads CASSPTDMALYGKAKNIQYF. In DNA form, the CDR3 reads TGTGCCAGCTCACCAACCGACATGGCCTTATATGGGAAAGCCAAAAACATTCAGTACTTC. The J gene is TRBJ2-4, the V gene TRBV18; D remains unclear. Trimming took 2 bases from V and 0 from J, leaving 23 bases between them. The CDR3 runs to 20 residues. CDR1 and CDR2 (germline): KGHSH, LQKENI.

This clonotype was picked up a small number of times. The CDR3 DNA follows: TGCGCCAGCACTTACCGCGATTCACCCCTCCACTTT. As protein: CASTYRDSPLHF. The chain carries TRBV10-2 and TRBJ1-6; D not certain. V shed 7 bases and J shed 8 bases, with 9 bases lying between them. This CDR3 contains 12 residues. Per germline, CDR1 WSHSY and CDR2 SAAADI.

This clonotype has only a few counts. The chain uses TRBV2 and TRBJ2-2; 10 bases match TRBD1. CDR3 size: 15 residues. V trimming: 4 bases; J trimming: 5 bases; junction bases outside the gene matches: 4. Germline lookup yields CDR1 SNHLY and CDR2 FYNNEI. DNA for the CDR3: TGTGCCAGCAGTGCTGGACAGGGGGGAACCGGGGAGCTGTTTTTT. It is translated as CASSAGQGGTGELFF.